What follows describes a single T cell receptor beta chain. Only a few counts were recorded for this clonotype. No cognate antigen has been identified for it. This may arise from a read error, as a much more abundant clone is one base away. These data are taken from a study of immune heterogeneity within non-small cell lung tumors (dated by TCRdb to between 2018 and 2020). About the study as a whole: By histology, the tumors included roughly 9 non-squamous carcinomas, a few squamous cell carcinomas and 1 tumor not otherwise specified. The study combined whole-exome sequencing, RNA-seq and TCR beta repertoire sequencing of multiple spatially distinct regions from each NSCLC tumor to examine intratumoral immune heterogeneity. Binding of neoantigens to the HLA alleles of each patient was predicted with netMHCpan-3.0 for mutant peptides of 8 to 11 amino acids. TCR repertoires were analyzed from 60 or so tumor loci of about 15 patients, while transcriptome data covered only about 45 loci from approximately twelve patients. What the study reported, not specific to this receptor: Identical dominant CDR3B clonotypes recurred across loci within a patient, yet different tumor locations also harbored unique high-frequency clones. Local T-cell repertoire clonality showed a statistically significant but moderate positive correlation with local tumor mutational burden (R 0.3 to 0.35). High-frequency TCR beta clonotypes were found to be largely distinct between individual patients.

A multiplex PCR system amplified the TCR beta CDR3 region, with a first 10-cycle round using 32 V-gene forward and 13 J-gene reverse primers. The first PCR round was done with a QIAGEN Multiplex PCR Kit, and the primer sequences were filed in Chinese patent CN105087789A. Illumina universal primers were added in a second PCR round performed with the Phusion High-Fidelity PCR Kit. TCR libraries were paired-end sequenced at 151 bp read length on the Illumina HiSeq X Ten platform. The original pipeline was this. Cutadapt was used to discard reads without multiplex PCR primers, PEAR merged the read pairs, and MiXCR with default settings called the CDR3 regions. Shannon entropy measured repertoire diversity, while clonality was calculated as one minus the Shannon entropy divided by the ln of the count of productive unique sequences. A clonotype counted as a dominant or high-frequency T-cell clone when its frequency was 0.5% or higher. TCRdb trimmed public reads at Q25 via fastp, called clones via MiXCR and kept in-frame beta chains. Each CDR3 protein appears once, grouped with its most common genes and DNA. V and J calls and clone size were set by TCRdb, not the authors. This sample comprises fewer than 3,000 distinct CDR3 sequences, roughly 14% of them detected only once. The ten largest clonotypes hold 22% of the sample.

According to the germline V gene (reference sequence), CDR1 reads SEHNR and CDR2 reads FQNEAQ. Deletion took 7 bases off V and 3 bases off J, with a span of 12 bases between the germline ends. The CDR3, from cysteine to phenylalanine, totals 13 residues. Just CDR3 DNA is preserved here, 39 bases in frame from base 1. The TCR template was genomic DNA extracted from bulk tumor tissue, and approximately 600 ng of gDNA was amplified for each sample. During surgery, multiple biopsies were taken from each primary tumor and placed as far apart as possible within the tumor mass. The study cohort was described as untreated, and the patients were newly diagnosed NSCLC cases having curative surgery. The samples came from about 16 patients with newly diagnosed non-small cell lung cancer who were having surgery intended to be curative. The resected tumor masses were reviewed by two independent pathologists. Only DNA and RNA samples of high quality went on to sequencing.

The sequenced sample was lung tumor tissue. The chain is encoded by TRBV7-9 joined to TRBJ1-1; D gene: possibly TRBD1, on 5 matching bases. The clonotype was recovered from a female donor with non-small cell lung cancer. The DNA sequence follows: TGTGCCAGCATGTGGGGGGTGGACACTGAAGCTTTCTTT. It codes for CASMWGVDTEAFF.